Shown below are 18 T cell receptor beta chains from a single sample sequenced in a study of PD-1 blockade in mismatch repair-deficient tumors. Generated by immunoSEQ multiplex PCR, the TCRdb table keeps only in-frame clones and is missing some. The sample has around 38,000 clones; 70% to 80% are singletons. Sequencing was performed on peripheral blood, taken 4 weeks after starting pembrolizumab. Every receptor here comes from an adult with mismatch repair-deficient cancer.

The chain's CDR3 is CASSYSSIGGAGDEQYF. DNA for the CDR3: TGTGCCAGCAGTTACTCGAGTATCGGGGGGGCTGGGGACGAGCAGTACTTC. The rearrangement joins TRBV6-7 to TRBJ2-7, with 8 positions matching TRBD2. TRBV6-7 is given ORF status, its function remaining uncertain. The junction had 12 bases not matched to a gene; V was cut back by 0 bases and J by 5 bases. This CDR3 spans 17 amino acids.

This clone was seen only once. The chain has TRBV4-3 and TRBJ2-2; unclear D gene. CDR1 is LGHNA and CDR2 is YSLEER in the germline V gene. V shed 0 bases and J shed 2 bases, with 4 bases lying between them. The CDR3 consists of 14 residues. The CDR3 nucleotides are TGCGCCAGCAGCCAAGATCCCAACACCGGGGAGCTGTTTTTT. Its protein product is CASSQDPNTGELFF.

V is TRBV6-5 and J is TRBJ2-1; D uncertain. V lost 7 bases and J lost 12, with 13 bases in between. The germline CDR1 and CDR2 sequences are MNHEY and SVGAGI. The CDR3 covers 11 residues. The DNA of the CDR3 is TGTGCCAGCAACGTAGGCCCCTGGCAGTTCTTC. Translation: CASNVGPWQFF.

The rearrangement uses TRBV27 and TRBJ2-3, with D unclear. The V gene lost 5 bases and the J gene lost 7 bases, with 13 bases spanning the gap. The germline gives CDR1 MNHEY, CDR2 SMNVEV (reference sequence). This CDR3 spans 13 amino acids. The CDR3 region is CASSPSTLNTQYF. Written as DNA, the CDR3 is TGTGCCAGCAGTCCCTCCACTCTAAATACGCAGTATTTT.

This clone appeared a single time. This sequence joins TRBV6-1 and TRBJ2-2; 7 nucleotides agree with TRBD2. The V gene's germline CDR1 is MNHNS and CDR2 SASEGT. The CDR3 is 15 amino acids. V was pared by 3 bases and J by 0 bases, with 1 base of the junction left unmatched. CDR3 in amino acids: CASSDLAANTGELFF. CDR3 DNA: TGTGCCAGCAGTGACCTAGCGGCGAACACCGGGGAGCTGTTTTTT.

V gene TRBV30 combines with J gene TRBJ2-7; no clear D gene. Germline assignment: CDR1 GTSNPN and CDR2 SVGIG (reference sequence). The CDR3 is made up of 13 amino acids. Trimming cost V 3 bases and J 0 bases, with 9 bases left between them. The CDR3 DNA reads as TGTGCCTGGAGGATAGCAGGCTCCTACGAGCAGTACTTC. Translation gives CAWRIAGSYEQYF. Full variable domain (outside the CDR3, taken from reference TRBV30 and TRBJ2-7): SQTIHQWPATLVQPVGSPLSLECTVEGTSNPNLYWYRQAAGRGLQLLFYSVGIGQISSEVPQNLSASRPQDRQFILSSKKLLLSDSGFYLCAWRIAGSYEQYFGPGTRLTVT.

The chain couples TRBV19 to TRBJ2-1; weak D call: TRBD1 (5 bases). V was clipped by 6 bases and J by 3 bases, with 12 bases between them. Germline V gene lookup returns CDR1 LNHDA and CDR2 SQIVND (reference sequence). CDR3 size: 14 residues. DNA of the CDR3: TGTGCCAGTAGAGGACACACCATCTACAATGAGCAGTTCTTC. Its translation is CASRGHTIYNEQFF. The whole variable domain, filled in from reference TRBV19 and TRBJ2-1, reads DGGITQSPKYLFRKEGQNVTLSCEQNLNHDAMYWYRQDPGQGLRLIYYSQIVNDFQKGDIAEGYSVSREKKESFPLTVTSAQKNPTAFYLCASRGHTIYNEQFFGPGTRLTVL.

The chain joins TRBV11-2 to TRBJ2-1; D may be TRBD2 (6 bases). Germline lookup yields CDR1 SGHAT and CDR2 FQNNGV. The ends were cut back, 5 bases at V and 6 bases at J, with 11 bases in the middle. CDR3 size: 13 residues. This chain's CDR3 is CASSGTGVNEQFF. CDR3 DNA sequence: TGTGCCAGCAGCGGGACGGGAGTCAATGAGCAGTTCTTC.

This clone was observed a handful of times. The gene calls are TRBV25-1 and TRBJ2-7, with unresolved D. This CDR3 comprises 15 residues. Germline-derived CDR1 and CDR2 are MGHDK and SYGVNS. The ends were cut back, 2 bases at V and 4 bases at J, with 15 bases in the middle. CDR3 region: CASSELLAVSYEQYF. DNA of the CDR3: TGTGCCAGCAGTGAACTGTTGGCCGTTTCATACGAGCAGTACTTC.

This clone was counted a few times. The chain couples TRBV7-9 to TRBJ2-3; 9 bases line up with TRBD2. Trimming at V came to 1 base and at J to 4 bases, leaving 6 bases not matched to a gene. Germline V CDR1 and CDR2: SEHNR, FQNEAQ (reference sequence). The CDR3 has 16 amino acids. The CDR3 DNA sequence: TGTGCCAGCAGCTTAGGACCTGGGACTAGCTCAGATACGCAGTATTTT. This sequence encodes CASSLGPGTSSDTQYF.

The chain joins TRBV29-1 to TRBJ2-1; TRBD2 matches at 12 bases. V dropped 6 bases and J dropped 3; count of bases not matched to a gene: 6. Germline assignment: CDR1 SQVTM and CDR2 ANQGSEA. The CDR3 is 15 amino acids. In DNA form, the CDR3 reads TGCAGCGTATCTAGCGGGAGGGAATTCTACAATGAGCAGTTCTTC. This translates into CSVSSGREFYNEQFF.

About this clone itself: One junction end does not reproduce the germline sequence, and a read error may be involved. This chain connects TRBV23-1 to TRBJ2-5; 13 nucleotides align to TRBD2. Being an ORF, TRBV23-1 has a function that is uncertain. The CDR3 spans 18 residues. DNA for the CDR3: TGCGCCAGCAGACAATTCGGCAACCGACTAGCGGGAGGAGAGACCCAGTACTTC. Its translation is CASRQFGNRLAGGETQYF.

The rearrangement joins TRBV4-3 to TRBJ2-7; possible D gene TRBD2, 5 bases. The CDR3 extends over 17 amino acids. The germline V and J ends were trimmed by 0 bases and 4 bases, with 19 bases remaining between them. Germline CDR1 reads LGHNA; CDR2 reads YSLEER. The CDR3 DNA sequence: TGCGCCAGCAGCCAAGATCCCCGCGGGCGACACTATTACGAGCAGTACTTC. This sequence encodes CASSQDPRGRHYYEQYF.

The CDR3 here is CASSLISGGTYEQYF. The CDR3 DNA sequence: TGTGCCAGCAGCTTAATCTCCGGGGGCACCTACGAGCAGTACTTC. The gene calls are TRBV11-3 and TRBJ2-7, with D perhaps assigned TRBD1 or TRBD2 (6 bases each). V lost 2 bases to trimming and J lost 2 bases, with 13 bases between them. CDR1 SGHNT and CDR2 YENEEA come from the germline V gene. CDR3 length: 15 residues.

CDR3 sequence (DNA): TGTGCCAGCAGCACCCTGGGAGGGGGACAAGAGACCCAGTACTTC. Encoded protein: CASSTLGGGQETQYF. The chain couples TRBV7-6 to TRBJ2-5; possibly TRBD2 for D (7 bases). V was cut by 5 bases and J by 2 bases, with 15 bases left in between. The CDR3 length is 15 residues. Germline-derived CDR1 and CDR2 are SGHVS and FNYEAQ.

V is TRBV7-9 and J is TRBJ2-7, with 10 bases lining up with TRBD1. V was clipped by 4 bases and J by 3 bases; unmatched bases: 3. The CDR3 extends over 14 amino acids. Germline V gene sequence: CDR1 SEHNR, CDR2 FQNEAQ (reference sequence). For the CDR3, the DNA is TGTGCCAGCAGCTGGGGACAGGGGAGCTACGAGCAGTACTTC. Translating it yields CASSWGQGSYEQYF.

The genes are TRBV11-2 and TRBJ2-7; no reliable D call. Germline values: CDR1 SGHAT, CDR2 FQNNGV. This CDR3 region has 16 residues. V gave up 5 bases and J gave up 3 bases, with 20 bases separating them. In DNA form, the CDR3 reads TGTGCCAGCAGCAGCTCTCCCCGGCGTAGATACTACGAGCAGTACTTC. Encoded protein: CASSSSPRRRYYEQYF. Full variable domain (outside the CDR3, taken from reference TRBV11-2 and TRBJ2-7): EAGVAQSPRYKIIEKRQSVAFWCNPISGHATLYWYQQILGQGPKLLIQFQNNGVVDDSQLPKDRFSAERLKGVDSTLKIQPAKLEDSAVYLCASSSSPRRRYYEQYFGPGTRLTVT.

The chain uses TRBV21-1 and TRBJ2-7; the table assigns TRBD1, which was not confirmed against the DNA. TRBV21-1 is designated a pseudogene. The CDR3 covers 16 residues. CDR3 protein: CASSKAGQGSSYEQYF. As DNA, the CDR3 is TGTGCCAGCAGCAAAGCGGGACAGGGGAGCTCCTACGAGCAGTACTTC.